Shown below are 3 T cell receptor delta chains from a single sample sequenced in a study of gammadelta T cells in human blood. TCRdb repeated clone calling on the RT-PCR reads with CATT. Of over a thousand delta-chain clones in the sample, 40% to 60% were seen once. What was sequenced was Vgamma9Vdelta2 gamma-delta T cells from adult blood. These receptors were obtained from a human donor.

This clone qualifies as medium-sized (0.01 to 0.1%). The chain combines TRDV2 with TRDJ3, with TRDD3 matching 9 bases. Germline CDR1 is GEAIGNYY and CDR2 is EKD. The V segment lost 0 bases and the J segment 0 bases; nucleotides outside the gene matches: 14. The CDR3 has 22 residues. The CDR3 here is CACDTVLLGEPHSSWDTRQMFF. CDR3 nucleotides: TGTGCCTGTGACACCGTCCTACTGGGGGAACCACATAGCTCCTGGGACACCCGACAGATGTTTTTC.

By sample share, this clone is large (0.1 to 1%). The same CDR3 also results from other DNA sequences found in this sample. The chain combines TRDV2 with TRDJ1, with TRDD3 matching 11 bases. The trim removed 0 bases at V and 2 bases at J, leaving 25 bases unmatched. Per the germline V gene, CDR1 is GEAIGNYY and CDR2 is EKD. The CDR3 has 23 residues. The DNA of the CDR3 is TGTGCCTGTGACACCCATTTCGCTGGGGGATACCAAGCCGGGGGCCGAGGGACCGATAAACTCATCTTT. Translation: CACDTHFAGGYQAGGRGTDKLIF.

By share, this clone ranks as large. The chain employs TRDV2 and TRDJ1, with TRDD3 matching 13 bases. V lost 3 bases and J lost 0; bases outside the gene matches: 12. The CDR3 loop spans 19 amino acids. CDR1 is GEAIGNYY and CDR2 is EKD in the germline V gene. Here the CDR3 reads CACDSVLGDTRVYTDKLIF. The CDR3, as DNA: TGTGCCTGTGACTCGGTACTGGGGGATACGCGTGTGTACACCGATAAACTCATCTTT.